This entry lists 20 T cell receptor beta chains sequenced from one sample in a study of T cells after yellow fever vaccination. Each CDR3 protein is one row after TCRdb ran MiXCR on the 5' RACE reads. The table shows around 88,000 distinct CDR3 sequences, with 10% to 15% occurring only once. Sequencing used CD8+ T cells not binding an NS4B(214-222) dextramer, sorted from PBMCs, obtained less than 25 days after the first yellow fever vaccination. The source is a man younger than 30 who received the YFV17D yellow fever vaccine.

Worth noting for this clonotype: This could be a read error, since a much larger clone is one nucleotide away. J is TRBJ1-1 and V is TRBV7-9; a weak D match, TRBD1 (6 bases). Germline CDR1 SEHNR, CDR2 FQNEAQ (reference sequence). This CDR3 region has 14 residues. This CDR3 is CASSPRTGDTGAFF. CDR3 nucleotides: TGTGCCAGCAGCCCGAGGACCGGGGACACTGGAGCTTTCTTT. The complete variable domain, with remaining parts taken from reference TRBV7-9 and TRBJ1-1, reads DTGVSQNPRHKITKRGQNVTFRCDPISEHNRLYWYRQTLGQGPEFLTYFQNEAQLEKSRLLSDRFSAERPKGSFSTLEIQRTEQGDSAMYLCASSPRTGDTGAFFGQGTRLTVV.

The chain has TRBV10-3 and TRBJ2-3; unclear D gene. The CDR3 extends over 10 amino acids. The V gene lost 8 bases and the J gene lost 3 bases, with 3 bases spanning the gap. Germline V gene lookup returns CDR1 ENHRY and CDR2 SYGVKD. The CDR3 DNA is TGTGCCATCGGGACAGATACGCAGTATTTT. Translation gives CAIGTDTQYF.

The chain combines TRBV19 with TRBJ2-3; the match to TRBD1 covers 7 bases. Losses at the gene ends were 6 bases for V and 6 bases for J; bases not matched to a gene: 12. The CDR3 loop spans 15 amino acids. CDR1 and CDR2 from the germline V gene are LNHDA and SQIVND (reference sequence). As DNA, the CDR3 is TGTGCCAGTAGCCCGAGTAGCAGGGGGTCGGATACGCAGTATTTT. Translated, it gives CASSPSSRGSDTQYF. Using reference TRBV19 and TRBJ2-3 for the parts outside the CDR3, the full variable domain is DGGITQSPKYLFRKEGQNVTLSCEQNLNHDAMYWYRQDPGQGLRLIYYSQIVNDFQKGDIAEGYSVSREKKESFPLTVTSAQKNPTAFYLCASSPSSRGSDTQYFGPGTRLTVL.

There are a few counts of this clonotype. The rearrangement uses TRBV15 and TRBJ2-7; 8 bases fit TRBD1. J was trimmed by 2 bases and V by 0 bases; bases with no gene match: 9. Per the germline V gene, CDR1 is LNHNV and CDR2 is YYDKDF (reference sequence). This CDR3 has 17 residues. CDR3 region: CATSRDQNRDRTYEQYF. In DNA, the CDR3 is TGTGCCACCAGCAGAGATCAGAATAGGGACAGGACCTACGAGCAGTACTTC.

The sample holds a few counts of this clonotype. V usage is TRBV29-1 and J usage is TRBJ2-5, with 7 bases fitting TRBD1. Germline CDR1 is SQVTM and CDR2 is ANQGSEA. Germline trimming cut 2 bases from V and 5 bases from J; bases unmatched to any gene: 2. CDR3 size: 12 residues. As DNA, the CDR3 is TGCAGCGTTGAAAGCAGGGGGGAGACCCAGTACTTC. This codes for CSVESRGETQYF. Together with reference TRBV29-1 and TRBJ2-5, the CDR3 gives the full variable domain: SAVISQKPSRDICQRGTSLTIQCQVDSQVTMMFWYRQQPGQSLTLIATANQGSEATYESGFVIDKFPISRPNLTFSTLTVSNMSPEDSSIYLCSVESRGETQYFGPGTRLLVL.

This chain uses TRBV9 with TRBJ2-1; possibly TRBD2 for D (6 bases). Germline V gene data show CDR1 as SGDLS and CDR2 as YYNGEE. The CDR3 covers 15 residues. Trimming took off 2 bases at V and 8 bases at J, with 17 bases between the two ends. The CDR3 protein is CASSVREGEVYEQFF. As DNA, the CDR3 is TGTGCCAGCAGCGTGCGGGAAGGTGAGGTATATGAGCAGTTCTTC. Supplemented by reference TRBV9 and TRBJ2-1, the full variable domain reads DSGVTQTPKHLITATGQRVTLRCSPRSGDLSVYWYQQSLDQGLQFLIQYYNGEERAKGNILERFSAQQFPDLHSELNLSSLELGDSALYFCASSVREGEVYEQFFGPGTRLTVL.

As for this clonotype: The junction differs from germline at one of its ends, possibly a read error. The chain employs TRBV11-2 and TRBJ1-2; 9 bases map to TRBD1. Germline values: CDR1 SGHAT, CDR2 FQNNGV. This CDR3 spans 18 amino acids. The CDR3 region has the DNA TGTGCCTGCAGCCGTATAGCCGGGACAGGGTCCCTGAGGGGTGGCTACACCTTC. Its protein is CACSRIAGTGSLRGGYTF.

There are a few counts of this clonotype. This chain links TRBV27 with TRBJ2-5; D possibly uses TRBD1 or TRBD2 (7 bases each). This CDR3 has 17 residues. Trimming took off 3 bases at V and 4 bases at J, with 21 bases between the two ends. Germline values: CDR1 MNHEY, CDR2 SMNVEV (reference sequence). The DNA for the CDR3 is TGTGCCAGCAGTTTGGGAGGGGGCCGCCCCTGGGGAGAGACCCAGTACTTC. Encoded protein: CASSLGGGRPWGETQYF.

V usage is TRBV7-9 and J usage is TRBJ2-7; maybe TRBD1 (5 bases). Trimming took off 3 bases at V and 0 bases at J, with 12 bases between the two ends. This CDR3 comprises 15 residues. The germline CDR1 and CDR2 sequences are SEHNR and FQNEAQ (reference sequence). As DNA, the CDR3 is TGTGCCAGCAGCTTCGGACACCCCAGCTCCTACGAGCAGTACGTC. It specifies CASSFGHPSSYEQYV.

The chain couples TRBV7-9 to TRBJ1-5; TRBD1 matches 9 bases. V lost 3 bases to trimming and J lost 6 bases; unmatched junction nucleotides: 9. Germline CDR1 and CDR2: SEHNR and FQNEAQ (reference sequence). The CDR3 is 16 residues long. The CDR3: CASSLGGQGGGQPQHF. CDR3 nucleotide sequence: TGTGCCAGCAGCTTGGGGGGACAGGGAGGAGGTCAGCCCCAGCATTTT.

The chain carries TRBV27 and TRBJ1-1, with unresolved D. Germline-derived CDR1 and CDR2 are MNHEY and SMNVEV (reference sequence). Trimming removed 5 bases from V and 1 base from J, with 11 bases in between. This CDR3 comprises 14 residues. CDR3 DNA sequence: TGTGCCAGCAGTCAAGGATCGGGGAACACTGAAGCTTTCTTT. Protein product: CASSQGSGNTEAFF.

This clonotype showed up many times. The V and J genes are TRBV12-3 or TRBV12-4 and TRBJ1-2; D gene uncertain. With 7 bases removed from V and 1 base from J, the gap between germline ends came to 10 bases. The CDR3 totals 13 residues. For the CDR3, the DNA is TGTGCCAGCACCCGGAATCTTAACTATGGCTACACCTTC. Protein product: CASTRNLNYGYTF.

This clonotype has more than one count but fewer than ten. CDR3 sequence reads: CASSGTGYNEQFF. CDR3 coding DNA: TGTGCCAGCAGCGGGACAGGTTACAATGAGCAGTTCTTC. V and J are TRBV7-9 and TRBJ2-1, with 8 positions matching TRBD1. Unmatched junction bases numbered 1, after V lost 5 bases and J lost 4 bases. Germline values: CDR1 SEHNR, CDR2 FQNEAQ (reference sequence). CDR3 length: 13 residues.

The chain has TRBV7-9 and TRBJ2-5, with D possibly being TRBD1 (5 bases). Germline V lookup: CDR1 SEHNR, CDR2 FQNEAQ (reference sequence). The V and J ends lost 7 bases and 1 base respectively, with 10 bases between them. The CDR3 loop spans 13 amino acids. CDR3 protein: CASTKTVQETQYF. The CDR3 region has the DNA TGTGCCAGCACCAAGACAGTCCAAGAGACCCAGTACTTC. The whole variable domain, filled in from reference TRBV7-9 and TRBJ2-5, reads DTGVSQNPRHKITKRGQNVTFRCDPISEHNRLYWYRQTLGQGPEFLTYFQNEAQLEKSRLLSDRFSAERPKGSFSTLEIQRTEQGDSAMYLCASTKTVQETQYFGPGTRLLVL.

This clonotype was found many times. This chain joins TRBV2 and TRBJ2-1; D is ambiguous. V lost 8 bases to trimming and J lost 6 bases, with 5 bases between them. The V gene's germline CDR1 is SNHLY and CDR2 FYNNEI. The CDR3 loop spans 10 amino acids. The CDR3 loop is CASGINEQFF. In nucleotides, the CDR3 is TGTGCCAGCGGTATCAATGAGCAGTTCTTC.

This clonotype was observed a single time. The V gene is TRBV27, the J gene TRBJ2-1; TRBD2 might be the D (5 bases). The CDR3 runs 16 residues. Germline V lookup: CDR1 MNHEY, CDR2 SMNVEV (reference sequence). V lost 5 bases to trimming and J lost 0 bases, with 14 bases between them. Here the CDR3 reads CASSRTLMSSYNEQFF. The CDR3 region has the DNA TGTGCCAGCAGTAGGACTTTAATGAGCTCCTACAATGAGCAGTTCTTC.

A few counts support this clonotype. J is TRBJ2-2 and V is TRBV20-1; the D gene is possibly TRBD1 (6 bases). V was clipped by 0 bases and J by 0 bases, with 11 bases between them. Germline CDR1 is DFQATT and CDR2 is SNEGSKA (reference sequence). The CDR3 loop spans 16 amino acids. CDR3 in amino acids: CSARDLTGSNTGELFF. The CDR3 DNA reads TGCAGTGCTAGAGATCTGACAGGTTCGAACACCGGGGAGCTGTTTTTT.

This clonotype appeared a few times. The chain joins TRBV9 to TRBJ1-5; TRBD1 aligns across 7 bases. The CDR3 consists of 15 residues. CDR1 and CDR2 (germline): SGDLS, YYNGEE. The V gene end was trimmed by 0 bases and the J gene end by 2 bases; junction bases not matched to a gene: 2. For the CDR3, the DNA is TGTGCCAGCAGCGTAGGGCAGGGGGGCAATCAGCCCCAGCATTTT. This encodes CASSVGQGGNQPQHF. Variable domain in full (rest from reference TRBV9 and TRBJ1-5): DSGVTQTPKHLITATGQRVTLRCSPRSGDLSVYWYQQSLDQGLQFLIQYYNGEERAKGNILERFSAQQFPDLHSELNLSSLELGDSALYFCASSVGQGGNQPQHFGDGTRLSIL.

This clonotype was seen at least ten times. The chain couples TRBV18 to TRBJ2-1; D is undetermined. Germline V gene data show CDR1 as KGHSH and CDR2 as LQKENI. This CDR3 comprises 12 residues. V dropped 2 bases and J dropped 7 bases, with 6 bases sitting between them. The CDR3 is CASSPGLNEQFF. The CDR3 region has the DNA TGTGCCAGCTCACCAGGCCTGAATGAGCAGTTCTTC.

The sample holds a few counts of this clonotype. This chain connects TRBV9 to TRBJ2-1; either TRBD1 or TRBD2 may fit D (6 bases each). Germline values: CDR1 SGDLS, CDR2 YYNGEE. CDR3 length: 15 amino acids. Trimming cost V 0 bases and J 6 bases, with 13 bases left between them. The CDR3 sequence is CASSVVGGRGNEQFF. CDR3 DNA sequence: TGTGCCAGCAGCGTAGTGGGGGGCAGGGGCAATGAGCAGTTCTTC.